This is a list of T cell receptor beta chains from one sample in a study of control samples from healthy donors and cancer patients. Data came from immunoSEQ multiplex PCR; TCRdb stores just in-frame clones and leaves some out. The profile shows about 160,000 clones, about 94% of them singletons. The source material was PBMCs. The receptors here all came from a man aged 55 to 70 with colorectal cancer. Both conserved end residues are part of each CDR3. Each record gives: J gene, clone size, V gene, CDR3 protein. Size tells how often a clone was seen (once, few, many) or the class of an expanded clone, and some rows leave it out.

TRBJ2-1 | . | TRBV5-1 | CASSWTATHPYNEQFF
TRBJ2-7 | . | TRBV19 | CASSIGNLVLGEQYF
TRBJ1-1 | . | TRBV12-3/TRBV12-4 | CASSLGGATEAFF
TRBJ2-3 | . | TRBV4-1 | CASSQELAGGPSTDTQYF
TRBJ2-1 | . | TRBV10-2 | CASRKGQSSYNEQFF
TRBJ2-1 | . | TRBV25-1 | CASSELGTGLSSYNEQFF
TRBJ2-7 | once | TRBV6-5 | CASSDGQGYEQYF
TRBJ1-1 | few | TRBV6-2/TRBV6-3 | CASSYNWEGSNTEAFF
TRBJ2-7 | . | TRBV5-4 | CASSPGTPTSYEQYF
TRBJ2-1 | . | TRBV27 | CASSLESRGGLGQFF
TRBJ1-1 | once | TRBV30 | CAVDQGEGTEAFF
TRBJ2-2 | . | TRBV6-5 | CATATRPGTGELFF
TRBJ2-3 | . | TRBV3-1/TRBV3-2 | CASSQDGEAADTQYF
TRBJ2-7 | once | TRBV7-2 | CASSSTPWTSGSYEQYF
TRBJ1-2 | . | TRBV11-2 | CASSLGAGRGYTF
TRBJ1-4 | . | TRBV7-9 | CASSWDNNEKLFF
TRBJ2-5 | . | TRBV19 | CASGYQGETQYF
TRBJ1-3 | . | TRBV4-2 | CASSQEGSPLGNTIYF
TRBJ1-1 | . | TRBV27 | CASSAPSRGRNTEAFF
TRBJ2-2 | . | TRBV11-2 | CASSSTGGRTGELFF
TRBJ1-2 | . | TRBV6-6 | CASKPGGTYGYTF
TRBJ1-4 | once | TRBV5-5 | CASSLSQGAYLNEKLFF
TRBJ1-5 | . | TRBV19 | CASSIGGGRYSNQPQHF
TRBJ1-4 | few | TRBV19 | CASSGQTLTNEKLFF
TRBJ1-2 | . | TRBV6-2/TRBV6-3 | CASSFSGAGGYTF
TRBJ2-5 | . | TRBV6-6 | CASRRGTGGFSQETQYF
TRBJ2-5 | . | TRBV3-1/TRBV3-2 | CASSQDGGGTQYF
TRBJ2-7 | . | TRBV3-1/TRBV3-2 | CASSMRRQGPYEQYF
TRBJ2-3 | . | TRBV11-2 | CASSQGTSADTQYF
TRBJ2-7 | . | TRBV6-2/TRBV6-3 | CASSYGGEQYF
TRBJ2-6 | . | TRBV19 | CAMGGPGANVLTF
TRBJ2-1 | . | TRBV19 | CASSIDPGYNEQFF
TRBJ2-2 | . | TRBV5-1 | CASSFQGGTGELFF
TRBJ2-2 | . | TRBV7-6 | CASSLRGSGELFF
TRBJ1-3 | . | TRBV29-1 | CSVEVGAGNTIYF
TRBJ1-2 | . | TRBV6-5 | CASSPTGGNYGYTF
TRBJ1-1 | . | TRBV5-1 | CASSLGPQNTEAFF
TRBJ1-1 | . | TRBV12-3/TRBV12-4 | CASSPGQLEAFF